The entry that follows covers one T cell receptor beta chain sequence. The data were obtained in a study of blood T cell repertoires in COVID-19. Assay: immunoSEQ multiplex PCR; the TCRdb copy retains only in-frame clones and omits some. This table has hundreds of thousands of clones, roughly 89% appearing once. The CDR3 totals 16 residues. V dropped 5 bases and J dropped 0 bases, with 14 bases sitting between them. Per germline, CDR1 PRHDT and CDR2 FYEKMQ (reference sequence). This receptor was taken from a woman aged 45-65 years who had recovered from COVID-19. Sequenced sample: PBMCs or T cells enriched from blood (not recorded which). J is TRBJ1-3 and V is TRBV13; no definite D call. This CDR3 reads CASSPRFGSSGNTIYF. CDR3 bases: TGTGCCAGCAGCCCCCGTTTTGGGAGCTCTGGAAACACCATATATTTT.